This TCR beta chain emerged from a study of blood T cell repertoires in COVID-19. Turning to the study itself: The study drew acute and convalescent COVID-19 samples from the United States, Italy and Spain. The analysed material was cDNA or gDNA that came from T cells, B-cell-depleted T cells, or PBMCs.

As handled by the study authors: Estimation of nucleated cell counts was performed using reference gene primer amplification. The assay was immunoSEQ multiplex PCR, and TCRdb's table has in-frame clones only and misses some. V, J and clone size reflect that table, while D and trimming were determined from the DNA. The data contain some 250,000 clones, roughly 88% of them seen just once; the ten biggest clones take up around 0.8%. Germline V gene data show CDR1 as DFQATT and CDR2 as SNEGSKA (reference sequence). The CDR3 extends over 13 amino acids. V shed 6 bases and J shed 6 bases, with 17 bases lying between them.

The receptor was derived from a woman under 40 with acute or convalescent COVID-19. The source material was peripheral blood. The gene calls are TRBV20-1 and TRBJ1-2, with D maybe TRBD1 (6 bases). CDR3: CSASTGILDGYTF. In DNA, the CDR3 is TGCAGTGCCAGTACAGGGATTTTGGATGGCTACACCTTC.